Included here is one TCR beta chain sequence, with context. Original processing notes: Quantification of nucleated cells was approximated via reference gene primer amplification. Method: immunoSEQ multiplex PCR; TCRdb's copy keeps in-frame clones and lacks some. The V and J calls and clone size come from that table; D and trimming were worked out from the DNA. The repertoire holds over 75,000 clones, with just over 85% as singletons. Seattle enrolled patients during active infection and tracked them longitudinally. The data stem from a study of blood T cell repertoires in COVID-19. Across the study: Collection of acute and convalescent COVID-19 samples took place in the United States, Italy and Spain. T cells, B-cell-depleted T cells, or PBMCs provided the cDNA or gDNA that served as material.

The CDR3 loop spans 15 amino acids. The V gene's germline CDR1 is SEHNR and CDR2 FQNEAQ (reference sequence). Trimming took off 4 bases at V and 2 bases at J, with 12 bases between the two ends. J is TRBJ1-3 and V is TRBV7-9; D ambiguous. This sequence was found in a man aged 50 to 60 with COVID-19, enrolled during active disease. The sequencing input was peripheral blood. The CDR3 loop reads CASSSQGGAGNTIYF. CDR3 coding DNA: TGTGCCAGCAGCTCCCAAGGCGGGGCTGGAAACACCATATATTTT.